Detailed here is one T cell receptor beta chain. In its sample, this clone was seen a few times. Its antigen remains unidentified. No base quality values were provided; no much bigger clone lies one nucleotide off. The protocol used for the library was the immunoSEQ multiplex PCR assay. Rearranged TCR beta chain sequences were amplified with the hsTCRB Kit following the manufacturer's protocol. An Illumina MiSeq was used to sequence the TCRB libraries. The original pipeline was this. The kit vendor's proprietary platform handled demultiplexing, trimming and gene mapping. TCRdb re-hosts the immuneACCESS table, in-frame sequences only. Its copies lack some clones; in the studies checked, an unresolved V gene accounts for under half of them, and the cause for the rest is not known. D and trimming were read from the DNA, whereas the V and J calls and clone size are those reported in that table. The sample table holds 30,000 to 40,000 clones, of which about four fifths were seen once. The top ten clonotypes cover 24% of the sample.

This sample is part of a study of a mutant IDH1 vaccine in newly diagnosed glioma (dated by TCRdb to the early 2020s). Regarding the research as a whole: Patients were given eight vaccinations, in weeks 1, 3, 5, 7, 11, 15, 19 and 23, which matched visits V03 through V10. In the chemotherapy-containing groups, vaccination started alongside temozolomide cycles, whereas in patients who had radiotherapy alone it started 4-6 weeks after radiotherapy. Longitudinal TCRB deep sequencing was done for some 26 treated patients, wherever samples were available for exploratory analyses. Prior to enrollment, patients had been given standard therapy consisting of radiotherapy alone, temozolomide alone, or radiochemotherapy with temozolomide, with the combination given to most patients. Peripheral blood was collected at six visits: V03 (baseline), V05, V07, V10, V12 and V13. Of the roughly 30 treated patients, 62.5% were male and approximately 40% were female, and a mean age of approximately 40 years was recorded. Findings and caveats that apply to the study as a whole: Vaccine-induced immune responses across multiple MHC alleles were detected in 85% to 95% of patients. The authors stated that sample limitations prevented analyses of patient blood samples from being reproduced. Availability determined which PBMC samples were chosen for TCRB deep sequencing. Changes in the top peripheral T cell clonotypes picked up by TCRB sequencing did not appear to be linked to pseudoprogression.

CDR1 and CDR2 are drawn from the germline V gene: SNHLY, FYNNEI. Taken from cysteine to phenylalanine, the CDR3 has 17 residues. Just the 51-base CDR3 DNA is kept, in frame starting at base 1. Trimmed from V: 0 bases; trimmed from J: 6 bases; junction bases lacking a gene match: 12. This specimen's time point label, interpreted: week 5, during vaccination. Every vaccine dose consisted of 300 ug of a 20-mer mutant IDH1 peptide in Montanide, administered subcutaneously together with topical imiquimod. Newly diagnosed WHO grade 3 or 4 IDH1-mutant astrocytomas showing loss of nuclear ATRX were present in the donors. The samples were drawn from NOA16, a multicentre, single-arm, open-label phase I trial in Germany that tested a mutant IDH1 peptide vaccine in humans for the first time. Genomic DNA for TCRB sequencing was extracted from EDTA blood using the DNeasy Blood and Tissue Kit.

This sequence originates from a man under 40 with glioma. The chain uses TRBV2 and TRBJ1-2, with 8 bases aligning to TRBD1. The specimen comprised PBMCs, sampled from a glioma patient whose treatment included an IDH1 peptide vaccine. DNA sequence: TGTGCCAGCAGTGAAGCGCCATACCGGACAGGGACGAATGGCTACACCTTC. It translates to CASSEAPYRTGTNGYTF. Outside the CDR3, residues come from the reference TRBV2 and TRBJ1-2 proteins, so the full variable domain is: EPEVTQTPSHQVTQMGQEVILRCVPISNHLYFYWYRQILGQKVEFLVSFYNNEISEKSEIFDDQFSVERPDGSNFTLKIRSTKLEDSAMYFCASSEAPYRTGTNGYTFGSGTRLTVV.